This TCR beta chain was identified during a study of T cell changes during pregnancy in multiple sclerosis. This clone was seen only once. There are 15 residues in the CDR3. Trimming removed 7 bases at V and 5 bases at J, with 18 bases between. CDR1 SEHNR and CDR2 FQNEAQ come from the germline V gene (reference sequence). Here immunoSEQ multiplex PCR was the method, and the copy in TCRdb shows in-frame clones only, minus some. The table has fewer than 40,000 clones, 75% to 95% seen once. The receptor's source is a female donor with multiple sclerosis, enrolled in a pregnancy study. This material consisted of CD8+ T cells from peripheral blood mononuclear cells, taken in the first trimester of pregnancy. The genes are TRBV7-9 and TRBJ1-5; D is possibly TRBD1 (5 bases). The CDR3 loop is CASTSSPGYDQPQHF. As DNA, the CDR3 is TGTGCCAGCACCTCCAGTCCAGGGTACGATCAGCCCCAGCATTTT. The full variable domain, completed using reference TRBV7-9 and TRBJ1-5, is DTGVSQNPRHKITKRGQNVTFRCDPISEHNRLYWYRQTLGQGPEFLTYFQNEAQLEKSRLLSDRFSAERPKGSFSTLEIQRTEQGDSAMYLCASTSSPGYDQPQHFGDGTRLSIL.